This TCR beta chain was sequenced in a study of CD8 T cells in ankylosing spondylitis. Whole-study results and caveats: Among TCR beta sequences, a motif of fewer than 10 highly homologous variants appeared characteristic of ankylosing spondylitis blood.

This clonotype was counted at least ten times. As yet, its antigen is unknown. A quantitative 5'-RACE method, one with molecular barcodes, was used to make TCR beta libraries. TCRdb itself ran the 5' RACE reads through MiXCR, one entry per CDR3 protein. This table has 150,000 to 200,000 distinct CDR3 sequences, about 20% appearing once. Trimming removed 0 bases at V and 0 bases at J, with 9 bases between. The CDR3 has 16 amino acids. The germline V gene has CDR1 MNHEY and CDR2 SVGAGI. This TCR was recovered from a male donor aged 10-30 years with ankylosing spondylitis or in good health (not recorded which). The source material was blood, either unsorted or a sorted T cell fraction (not recorded which). The V call is TRBV6-5, the J call TRBJ1-3; D is undetermined. For the CDR3, the DNA is TGTGCCAGCAGTTACTCAGCTCGGGGCTCTGGAAACACCATATATTTT. Its translation: CASSYSARGSGNTIYF.